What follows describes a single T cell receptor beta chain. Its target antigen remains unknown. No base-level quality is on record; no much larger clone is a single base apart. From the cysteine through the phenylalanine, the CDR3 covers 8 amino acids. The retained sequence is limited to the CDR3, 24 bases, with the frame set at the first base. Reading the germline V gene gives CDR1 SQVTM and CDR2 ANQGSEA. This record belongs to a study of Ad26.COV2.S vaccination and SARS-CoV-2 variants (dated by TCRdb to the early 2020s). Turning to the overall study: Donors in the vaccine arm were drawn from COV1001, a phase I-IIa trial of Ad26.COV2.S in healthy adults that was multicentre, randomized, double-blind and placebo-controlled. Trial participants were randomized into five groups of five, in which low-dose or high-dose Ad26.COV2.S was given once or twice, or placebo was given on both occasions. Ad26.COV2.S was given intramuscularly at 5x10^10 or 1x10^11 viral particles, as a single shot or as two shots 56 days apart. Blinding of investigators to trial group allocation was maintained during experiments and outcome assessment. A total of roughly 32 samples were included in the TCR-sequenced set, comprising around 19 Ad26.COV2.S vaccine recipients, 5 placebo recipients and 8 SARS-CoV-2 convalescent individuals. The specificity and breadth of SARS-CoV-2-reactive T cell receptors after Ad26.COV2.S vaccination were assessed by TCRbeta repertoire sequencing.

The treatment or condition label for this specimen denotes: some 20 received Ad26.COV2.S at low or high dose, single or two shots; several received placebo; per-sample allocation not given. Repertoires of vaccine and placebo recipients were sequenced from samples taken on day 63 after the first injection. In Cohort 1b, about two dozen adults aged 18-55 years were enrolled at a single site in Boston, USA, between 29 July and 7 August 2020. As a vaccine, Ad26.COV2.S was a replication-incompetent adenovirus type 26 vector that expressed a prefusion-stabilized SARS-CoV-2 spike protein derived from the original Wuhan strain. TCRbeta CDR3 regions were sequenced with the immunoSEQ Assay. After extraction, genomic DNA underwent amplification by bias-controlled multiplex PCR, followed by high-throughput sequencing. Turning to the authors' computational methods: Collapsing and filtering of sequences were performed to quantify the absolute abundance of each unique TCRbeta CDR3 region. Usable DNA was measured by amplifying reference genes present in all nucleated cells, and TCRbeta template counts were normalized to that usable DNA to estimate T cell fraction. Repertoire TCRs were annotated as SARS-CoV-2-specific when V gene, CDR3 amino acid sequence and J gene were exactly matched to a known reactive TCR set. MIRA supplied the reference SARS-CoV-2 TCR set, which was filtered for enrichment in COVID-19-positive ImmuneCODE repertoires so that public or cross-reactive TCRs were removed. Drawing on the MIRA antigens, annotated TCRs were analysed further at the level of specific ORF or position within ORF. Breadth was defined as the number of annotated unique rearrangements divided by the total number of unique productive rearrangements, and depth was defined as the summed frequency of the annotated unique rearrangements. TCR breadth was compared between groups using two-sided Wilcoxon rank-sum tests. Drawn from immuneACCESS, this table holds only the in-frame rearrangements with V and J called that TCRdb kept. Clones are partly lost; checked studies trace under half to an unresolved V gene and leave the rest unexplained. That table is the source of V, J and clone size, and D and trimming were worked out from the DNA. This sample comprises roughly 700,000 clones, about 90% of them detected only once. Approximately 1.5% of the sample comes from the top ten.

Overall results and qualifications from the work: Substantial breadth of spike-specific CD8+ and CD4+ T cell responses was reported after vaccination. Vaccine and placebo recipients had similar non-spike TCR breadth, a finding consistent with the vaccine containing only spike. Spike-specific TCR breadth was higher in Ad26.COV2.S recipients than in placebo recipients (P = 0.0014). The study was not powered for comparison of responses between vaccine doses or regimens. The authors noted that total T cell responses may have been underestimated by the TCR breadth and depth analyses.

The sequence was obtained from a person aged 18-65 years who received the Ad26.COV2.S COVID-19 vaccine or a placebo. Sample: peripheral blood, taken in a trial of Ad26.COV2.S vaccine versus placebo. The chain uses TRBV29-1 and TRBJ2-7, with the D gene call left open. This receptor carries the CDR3 CRGYEQYF. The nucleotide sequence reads TGCAGAGGATACGAGCAGTACTTC.